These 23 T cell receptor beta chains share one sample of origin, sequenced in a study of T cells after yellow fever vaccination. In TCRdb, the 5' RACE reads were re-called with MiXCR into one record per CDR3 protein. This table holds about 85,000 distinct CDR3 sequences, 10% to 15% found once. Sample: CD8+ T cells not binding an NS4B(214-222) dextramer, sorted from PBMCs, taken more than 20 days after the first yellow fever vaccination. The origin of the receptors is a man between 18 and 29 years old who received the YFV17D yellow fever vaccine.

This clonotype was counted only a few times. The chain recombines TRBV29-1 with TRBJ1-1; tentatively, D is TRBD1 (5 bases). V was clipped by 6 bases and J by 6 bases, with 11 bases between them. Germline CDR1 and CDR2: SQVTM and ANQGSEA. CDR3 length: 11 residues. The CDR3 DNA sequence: TGCAGCGTCGCCAGGGAATCTGAAGCTTTCTTT. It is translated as CSVARESEAFF.

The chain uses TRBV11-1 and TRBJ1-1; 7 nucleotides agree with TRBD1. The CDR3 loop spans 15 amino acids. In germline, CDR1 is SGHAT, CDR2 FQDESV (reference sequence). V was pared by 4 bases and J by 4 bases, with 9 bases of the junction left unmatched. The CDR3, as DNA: TGTGCCAGCAGCTCTCCGACAGGGTTTGGCACTGAAGCTTTCTTT. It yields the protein CASSSPTGFGTEAFF.

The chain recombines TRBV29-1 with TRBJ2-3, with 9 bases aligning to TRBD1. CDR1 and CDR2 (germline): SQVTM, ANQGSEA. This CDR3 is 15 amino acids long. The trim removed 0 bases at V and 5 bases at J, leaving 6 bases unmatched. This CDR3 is CSVEEGRDREDTQYF. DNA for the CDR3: TGCAGCGTTGAAGAAGGGAGGGACAGGGAAGATACGCAGTATTTT.

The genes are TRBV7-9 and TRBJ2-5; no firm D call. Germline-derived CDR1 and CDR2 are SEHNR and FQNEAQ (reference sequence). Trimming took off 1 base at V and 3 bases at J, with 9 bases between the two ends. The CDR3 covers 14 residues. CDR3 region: CASSLDILKETQYF. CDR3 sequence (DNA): TGTGCCAGCAGCTTAGACATACTAAAAGAGACCCAGTACTTC.

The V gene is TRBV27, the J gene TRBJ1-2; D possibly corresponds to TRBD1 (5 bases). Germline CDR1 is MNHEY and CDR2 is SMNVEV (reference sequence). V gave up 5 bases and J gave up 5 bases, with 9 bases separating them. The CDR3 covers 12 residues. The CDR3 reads CASSGQGYGYTF. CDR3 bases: TGTGCCAGCAGTGGGCAGGGATATGGCTACACCTTC.

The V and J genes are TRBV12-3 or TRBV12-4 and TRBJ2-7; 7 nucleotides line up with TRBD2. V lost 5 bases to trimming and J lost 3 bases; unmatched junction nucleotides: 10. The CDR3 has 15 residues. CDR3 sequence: CASSTDPGGIYEQYF. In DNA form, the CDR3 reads TGTGCCAGCAGTACCGACCCGGGAGGTATCTACGAGCAGTACTTC.

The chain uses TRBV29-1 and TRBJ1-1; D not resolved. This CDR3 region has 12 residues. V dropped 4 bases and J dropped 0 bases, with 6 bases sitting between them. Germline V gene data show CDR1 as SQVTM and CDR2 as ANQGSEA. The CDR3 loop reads CSVGVVNTEAFF. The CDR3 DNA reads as TGCAGCGTTGGGGTCGTGAACACTGAAGCTTTCTTT.

The CDR3 spells CASTEGPADGYTF. DNA for the CDR3: TGTGCCAGCACCGAGGGGCCAGCGGATGGCTACACCTTC. The chain has TRBV6-2 or TRBV6-3 and TRBJ1-2; TRBD1 might be the D (5 bases). The CDR3 contains 13 residues. Germline V gives CDR1 MNHEY, CDR2 SVGEGT. Trimming removed 7 bases at V and 6 bases at J, with 15 bases between.

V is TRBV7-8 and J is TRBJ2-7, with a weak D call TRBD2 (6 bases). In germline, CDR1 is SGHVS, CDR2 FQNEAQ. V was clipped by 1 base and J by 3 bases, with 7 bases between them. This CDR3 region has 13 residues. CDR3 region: CASSLGDFYEQYV. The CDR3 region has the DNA TGTGCCAGCAGCTTAGGGGACTTCTACGAGCAGTACGTC.

CDR3 amino acids: CASLGLAGGPDTQYF. The CDR3 DNA reads as TGCGCCAGCCTCGGACTAGCGGGGGGTCCAGATACGCAGTATTTT. The chain combines TRBV10-2 with TRBJ2-3; 14 bases align to TRBD2. This CDR3 contains 15 residues. Germline V CDR1 and CDR2: WSHSY, SAAADI. V lost 8 bases and J lost 4; bases outside the gene matches: 5.

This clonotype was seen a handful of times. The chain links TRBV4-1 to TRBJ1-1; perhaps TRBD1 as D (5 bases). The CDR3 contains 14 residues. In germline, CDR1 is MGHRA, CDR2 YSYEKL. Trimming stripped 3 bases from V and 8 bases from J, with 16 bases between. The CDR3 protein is CASSQGPGTAEAFF. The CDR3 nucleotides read TGCGCCAGCAGCCAGGGACCCGGGACCGCAGAAGCTTTCTTT.

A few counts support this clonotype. The CDR3 loop reads CASSQDPGPYEQYV. The CDR3 coding sequence is TGTGCCAGCAGCCAAGACCCAGGTCCCTACGAGCAGTACGTC. The V call is TRBV7-2, the J call TRBJ2-7; D is undetermined. CDR3 length: 14 residues. In germline, CDR1 is SGHTA, CDR2 FQGNSA. The V gene lost 5 bases and the J gene lost 2 bases, with 13 bases spanning the gap.

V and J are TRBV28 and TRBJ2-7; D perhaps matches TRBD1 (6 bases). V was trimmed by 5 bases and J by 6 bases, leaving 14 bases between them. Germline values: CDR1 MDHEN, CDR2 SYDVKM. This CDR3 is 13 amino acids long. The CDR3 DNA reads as TGTGCCAGCAGTCCAATCGGGACACCCGAGCAGTACGTC. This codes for CASSPIGTPEQYV.

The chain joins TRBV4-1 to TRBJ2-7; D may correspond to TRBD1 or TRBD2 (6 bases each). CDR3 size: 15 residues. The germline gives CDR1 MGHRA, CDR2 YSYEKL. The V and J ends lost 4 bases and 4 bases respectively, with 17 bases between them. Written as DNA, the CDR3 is TGCGCCAGCAGCCTTCGTGAGGGGGGTCGGTACGAGCAGTACGTC. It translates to CASSLREGGRYEQYV.

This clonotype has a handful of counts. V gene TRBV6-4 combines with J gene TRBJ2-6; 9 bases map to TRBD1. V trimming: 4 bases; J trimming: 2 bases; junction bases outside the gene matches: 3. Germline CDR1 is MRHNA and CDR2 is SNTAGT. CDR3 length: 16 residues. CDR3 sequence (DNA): TGTGCCAGCAGTGTGACAGGGGGAGCTGGGGCCAACGTCCTGACTTTC. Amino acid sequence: CASSVTGGAGANVLTF.

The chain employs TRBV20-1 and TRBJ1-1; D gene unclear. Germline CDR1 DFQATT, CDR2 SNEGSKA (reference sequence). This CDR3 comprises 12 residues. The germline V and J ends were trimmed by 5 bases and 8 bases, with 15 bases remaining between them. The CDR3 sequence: CSALLIHGEAFF. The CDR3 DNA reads TGCAGTGCTCTACTAATTCACGGCGAAGCTTTCTTT.

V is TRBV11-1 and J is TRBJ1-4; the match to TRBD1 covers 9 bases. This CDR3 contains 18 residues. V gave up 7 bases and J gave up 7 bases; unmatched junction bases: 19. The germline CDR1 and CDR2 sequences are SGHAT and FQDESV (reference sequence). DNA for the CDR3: TGTGCCAGCACCCGTACGCCGGGACAGGGTGGGCCTGGTGAAAAACTGTTTTTT. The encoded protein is CASTRTPGQGGPGEKLFF.

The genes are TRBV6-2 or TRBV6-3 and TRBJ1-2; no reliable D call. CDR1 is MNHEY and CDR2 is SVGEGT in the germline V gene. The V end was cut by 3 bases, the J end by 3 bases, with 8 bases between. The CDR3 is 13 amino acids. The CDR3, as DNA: TGTGCCAGCAGTTATGGGGTGGACTATGGCTACACCTTC. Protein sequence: CASSYGVDYGYTF.

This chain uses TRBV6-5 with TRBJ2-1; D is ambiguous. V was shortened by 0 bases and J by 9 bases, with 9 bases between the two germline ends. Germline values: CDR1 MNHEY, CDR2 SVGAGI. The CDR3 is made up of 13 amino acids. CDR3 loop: CASSYSAAFEQFF. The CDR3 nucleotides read TGTGCCAGCAGTTACTCGGCGGCATTTGAGCAGTTCTTC.

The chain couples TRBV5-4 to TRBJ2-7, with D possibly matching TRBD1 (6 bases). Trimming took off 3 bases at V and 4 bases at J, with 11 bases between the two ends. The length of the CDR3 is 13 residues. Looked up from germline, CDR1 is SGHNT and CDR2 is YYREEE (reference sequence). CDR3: CASSYRDPYEQYF. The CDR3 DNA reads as TGTGCCAGCAGCTACAGGGACCCTTACGAGCAGTACTTC.

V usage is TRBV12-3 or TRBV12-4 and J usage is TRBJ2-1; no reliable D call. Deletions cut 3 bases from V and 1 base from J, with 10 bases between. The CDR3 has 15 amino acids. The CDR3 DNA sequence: TGTGCCAGCAGTTTGGAAGGGTGGTCCTACAATGAGCAGTTCTTC. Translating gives CASSLEGWSYNEQFF.

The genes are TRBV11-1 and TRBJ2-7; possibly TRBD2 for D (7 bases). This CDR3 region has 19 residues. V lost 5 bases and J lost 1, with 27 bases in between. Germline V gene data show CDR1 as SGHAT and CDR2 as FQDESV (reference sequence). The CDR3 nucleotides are TGTGCCAGCAGCGCCAATGGGGGGGCCCCGCACCTTCTATCCTACGAGCAGTACGTC. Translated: CASSANGGAPHLLSYEQYV.

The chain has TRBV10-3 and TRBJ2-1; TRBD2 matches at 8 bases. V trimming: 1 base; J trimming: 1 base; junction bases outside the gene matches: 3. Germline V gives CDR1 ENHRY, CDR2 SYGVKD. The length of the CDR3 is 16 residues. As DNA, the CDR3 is TGTGCCATCAGTGAGTTCAGCGGGGGTTCCTACAATGAGCAGTTCTTC. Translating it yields CAISEFSGGSYNEQFF.